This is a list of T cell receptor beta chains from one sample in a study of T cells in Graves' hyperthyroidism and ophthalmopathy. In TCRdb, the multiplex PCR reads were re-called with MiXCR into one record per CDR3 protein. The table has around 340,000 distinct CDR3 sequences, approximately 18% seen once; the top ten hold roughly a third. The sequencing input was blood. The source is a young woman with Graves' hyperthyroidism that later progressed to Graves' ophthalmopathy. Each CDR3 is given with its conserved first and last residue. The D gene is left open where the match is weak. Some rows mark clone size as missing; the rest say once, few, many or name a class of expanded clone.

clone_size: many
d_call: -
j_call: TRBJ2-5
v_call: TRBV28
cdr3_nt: TGTGCCAGCAGCCTAGCGATTCAAGAGACCCAGTACTTC
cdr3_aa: CASSLAIQETQYF

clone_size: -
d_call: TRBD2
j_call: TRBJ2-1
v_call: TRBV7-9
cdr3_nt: TGTGCCAGCAGCTTAGTAGCGGGGGCCCCCGCTTTTGAGCAGTTCTTC
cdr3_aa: CASSLVAGAPAFEQFF

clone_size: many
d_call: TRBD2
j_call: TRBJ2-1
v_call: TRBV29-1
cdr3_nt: TGCAGCGTTGAAACGGCTAGCGGGAGGTTCGATGAGCAGTTCTTC
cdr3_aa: CSVETASGRFDEQFF

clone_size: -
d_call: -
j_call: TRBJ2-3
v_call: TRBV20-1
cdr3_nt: TGCAGTGCGCCAGACCTGGCAGATACGCAGTATTTT
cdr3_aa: CSAPDLADTQYF

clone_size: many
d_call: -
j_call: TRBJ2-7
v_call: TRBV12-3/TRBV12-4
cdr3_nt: TGTGCCAGCAGTTTCGTGGGGGCACCCTACGAGCAGTACTTC
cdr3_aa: CASSFVGAPYEQYF

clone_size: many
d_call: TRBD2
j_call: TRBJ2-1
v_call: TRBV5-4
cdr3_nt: TGTGCCAGCAGCCTCGGGACTAGCGGGCGCTCCTACAATGAGCAGTTCTTC
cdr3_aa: CASSLGTSGRSYNEQFF

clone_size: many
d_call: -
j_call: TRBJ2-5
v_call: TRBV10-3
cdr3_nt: TGTGCCATCAGTGAGACGGTGAGAGGAGAGGAGACCCAGTACTTC
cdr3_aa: CAISETVRGEETQYF

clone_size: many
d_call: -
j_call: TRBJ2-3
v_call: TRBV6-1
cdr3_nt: TGTGCCAGCAGGGGGTCCGGCGCAGATACGCAGTATTTT
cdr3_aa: CASRGSGADTQYF

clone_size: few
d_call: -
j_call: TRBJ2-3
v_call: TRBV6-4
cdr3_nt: TGTGCCAGCACCCGCTCCTGGGAGCGAGATACGCAGTATTTT
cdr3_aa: CASTRSWERDTQYF

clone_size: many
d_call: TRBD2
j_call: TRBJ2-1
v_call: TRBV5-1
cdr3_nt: TGCGCCAGCAGCTTACTAGCGGGGGGCCGCAATGAGCAGTTCTTC
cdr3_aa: CASSLLAGGRNEQFF

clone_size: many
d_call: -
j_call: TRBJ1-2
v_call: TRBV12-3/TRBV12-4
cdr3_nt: TGTGCCAGCAGTTTAGGGGCAGTCCATGGCTACACCTTC
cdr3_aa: CASSLGAVHGYTF

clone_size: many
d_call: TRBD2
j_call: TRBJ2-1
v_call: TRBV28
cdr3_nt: TGTGCCAGCAGTCCCGTAGCGGGAGTCTACAATGAGCAGTTCTTC
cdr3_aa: CASSPVAGVYNEQFF

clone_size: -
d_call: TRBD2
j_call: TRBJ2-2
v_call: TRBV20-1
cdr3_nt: TGCAGTGCAGAGAAAGCGGGGGAGTCTGGGGAGCTGTTTTTT
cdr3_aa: CSAEKAGESGELFF

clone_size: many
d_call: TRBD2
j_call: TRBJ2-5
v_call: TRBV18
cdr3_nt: TGTGCCAGCTCACCCCGAGCGGGGGTAGAGACCCAGTACTTC
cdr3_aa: CASSPRAGVETQYF

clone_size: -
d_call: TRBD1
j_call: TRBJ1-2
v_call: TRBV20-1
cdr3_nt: TGCAGTGCTAGAGATCGGGAGTCAGGGGGTGGCTACACCTTC
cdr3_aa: CSARDRESGGGYTF

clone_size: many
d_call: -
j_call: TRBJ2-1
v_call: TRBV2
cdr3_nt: TGTGCCAGCAGTAGATTGAAGTCCCCCTACAATGAGCAGTTCTTC
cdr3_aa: CASSRLKSPYNEQFF

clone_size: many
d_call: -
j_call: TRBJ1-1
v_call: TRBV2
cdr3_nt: TGTGCCAGTATCCGGAGGGGACCGAACACTGAAGCTTTCTTT
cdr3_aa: CASIRRGPNTEAFF

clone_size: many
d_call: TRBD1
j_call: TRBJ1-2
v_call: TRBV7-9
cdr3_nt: TGTGCCAGCAGCCCAAGGACAGGTGCCAACTATGGCTACACCTTC
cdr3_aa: CASSPRTGANYGYTF

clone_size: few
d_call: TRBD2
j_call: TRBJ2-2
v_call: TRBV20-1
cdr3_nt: TGCAGTGCTGAGGGACTAGATAACGGGGAGCTGTTTTTT
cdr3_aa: CSAEGLDNGELFF

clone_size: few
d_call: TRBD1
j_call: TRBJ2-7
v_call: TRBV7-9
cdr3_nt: TGTGCCAGCAGCTTAGCACTGGGACAGGTTTCCTACGAGCAGTACTTC
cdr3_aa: CASSLALGQVSYEQYF

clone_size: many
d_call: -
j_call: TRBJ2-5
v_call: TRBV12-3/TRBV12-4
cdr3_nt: TGTGCCAGCAGTTTAGTTCTGGGAGGGACCCAGTACTTC
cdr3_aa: CASSLVLGGTQYF

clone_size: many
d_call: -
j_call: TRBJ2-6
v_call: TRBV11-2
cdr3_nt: TGTGCCAGCAGCTTAGTAAGCTTCCCTAAAGTCCCTGGGGCCAACGTCCTGACTTTC
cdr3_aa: CASSLVSFPKVPGANVLTF

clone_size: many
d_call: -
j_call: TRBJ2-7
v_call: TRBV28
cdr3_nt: TGTGCCAGCAGTTTAGGGCTTGGGCGGTACTCCTACGAGCAGTACTTC
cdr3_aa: CASSLGLGRYSYEQYF

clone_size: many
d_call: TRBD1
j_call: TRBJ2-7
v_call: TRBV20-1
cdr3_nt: TGCAGTGCTAGCCCGACAGGGGTCGAACGCTACGAGCAGTACTTC
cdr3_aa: CSASPTGVERYEQYF

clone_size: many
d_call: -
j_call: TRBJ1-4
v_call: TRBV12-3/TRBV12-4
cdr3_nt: TGTGCCAGCAGTTTACGAGGCCAAATTAATGAAAAACTGTTTTTT
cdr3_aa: CASSLRGQINEKLFF

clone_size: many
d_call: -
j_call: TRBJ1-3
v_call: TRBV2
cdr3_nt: TGTGCCAGCAGTGAATTTTCTTTCGGAGTTACTGGAAACACCATATATTTT
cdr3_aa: CASSEFSFGVTGNTIYF

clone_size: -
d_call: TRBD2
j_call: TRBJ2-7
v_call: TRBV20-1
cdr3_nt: TGCAGTGCCCAGCGCCGGGGACTAGCGGGAGGCAGAGGGGGCGAGCAGTACTTC
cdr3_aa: CSAQRRGLAGGRGGEQYF